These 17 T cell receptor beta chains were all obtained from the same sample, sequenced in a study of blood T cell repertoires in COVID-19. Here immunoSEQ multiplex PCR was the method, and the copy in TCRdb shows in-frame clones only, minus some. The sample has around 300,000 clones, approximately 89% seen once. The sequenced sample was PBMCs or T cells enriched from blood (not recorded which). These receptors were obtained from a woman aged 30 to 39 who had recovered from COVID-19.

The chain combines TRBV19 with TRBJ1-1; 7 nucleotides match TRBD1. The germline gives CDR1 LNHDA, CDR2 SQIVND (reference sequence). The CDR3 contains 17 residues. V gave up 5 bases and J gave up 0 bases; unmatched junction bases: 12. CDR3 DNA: TGTGCCAGTAGTTCATCCCGGACAGGCCTCATGAACACTGAAGCTTTCTTT. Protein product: CASSSSRTGLMNTEAFF.

In nucleotides, the CDR3 is TGTGCCATCAGTGAGAGGTCGACAGGAAATCAGCCCCAGCATTTT. As protein: CAISERSTGNQPQHF. This rearrangement joins TRBV10-3 to TRBJ1-5, with D possibly matching TRBD1 (6 bases). The CDR3 is 15 residues long. Trimming took off 2 bases at V and 4 bases at J, with 12 bases between the two ends. Germline lookup yields CDR1 ENHRY and CDR2 SYGVKD.

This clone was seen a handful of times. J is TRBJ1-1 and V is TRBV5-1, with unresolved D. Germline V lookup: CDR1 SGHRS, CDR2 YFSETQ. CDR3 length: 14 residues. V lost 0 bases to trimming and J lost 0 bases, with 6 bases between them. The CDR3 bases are TGCGCCAGCAGCTTGGACAGCCTGAACACTGAAGCTTTCTTT. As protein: CASSLDSLNTEAFF.

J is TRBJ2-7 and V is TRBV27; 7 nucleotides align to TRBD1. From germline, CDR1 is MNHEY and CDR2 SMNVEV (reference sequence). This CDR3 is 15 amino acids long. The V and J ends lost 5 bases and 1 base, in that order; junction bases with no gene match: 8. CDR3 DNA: TGTGCCAGCAGTCGAGACAGGGACATATCCTACGAGCAGTACTTC. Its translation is CASSRDRDISYEQYF.

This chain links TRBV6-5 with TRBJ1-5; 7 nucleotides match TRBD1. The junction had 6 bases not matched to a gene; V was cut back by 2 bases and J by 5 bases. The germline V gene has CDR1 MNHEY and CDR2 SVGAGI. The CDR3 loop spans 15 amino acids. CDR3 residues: CASSYTRQGDQPQHF. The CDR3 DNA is TGTGCCAGCAGTTACACTAGGCAGGGGGATCAGCCCCAGCATTTT.

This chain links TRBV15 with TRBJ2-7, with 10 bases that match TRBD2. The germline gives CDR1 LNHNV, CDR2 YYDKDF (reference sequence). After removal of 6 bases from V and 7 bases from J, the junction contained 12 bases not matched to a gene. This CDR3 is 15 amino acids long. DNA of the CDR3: TGTGCCACCAGTCCCCAGCGGGAGGGGCCTGAAGAGCAGTACTTC. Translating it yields CATSPQREGPEEQYF.

CDR3: CASSEALAEAHEKLFF. CDR3 in DNA: TGTGCCAGCAGTGAAGCGCTGGCTGAGGCGCATGAAAAACTGTTTTTT. The genes are TRBV6-1 and TRBJ1-4; D is unresolved. V was pared by 0 bases and J by 6 bases, with 14 bases between. CDR3 length equals 16 residues. CDR1 is MNHNS, CDR2 SASEGT, per germline.

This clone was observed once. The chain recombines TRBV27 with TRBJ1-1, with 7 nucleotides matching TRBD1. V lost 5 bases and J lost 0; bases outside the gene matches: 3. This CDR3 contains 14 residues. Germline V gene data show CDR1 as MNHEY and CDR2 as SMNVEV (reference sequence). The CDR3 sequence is CASSRDSMNTEAFF. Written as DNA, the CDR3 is TGTGCCAGCAGTAGGGACAGTATGAACACTGAAGCTTTCTTT.

Written as DNA, the CDR3 is TGTGCCAGCAGTTACGGGGGCCACAATCAGCCCCAGCATTTT. It encodes CASSYGGHNQPQHF. V is TRBV6-5 and J is TRBJ1-5; possibly TRBD1 for D (6 bases). Trimming cost V 2 bases and J 3 bases, with 8 bases left between them. This CDR3 is 14 amino acids long. Germline lookup yields CDR1 MNHEY and CDR2 SVGAGI.

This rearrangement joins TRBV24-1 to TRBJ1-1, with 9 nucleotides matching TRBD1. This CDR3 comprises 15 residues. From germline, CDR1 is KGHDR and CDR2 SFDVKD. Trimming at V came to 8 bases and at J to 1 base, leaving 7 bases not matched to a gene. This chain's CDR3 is CATKDRGQTNTEAFF. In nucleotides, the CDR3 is TGTGCCACCAAGGACAGGGGCCAAACGAACACTGAAGCTTTCTTT.

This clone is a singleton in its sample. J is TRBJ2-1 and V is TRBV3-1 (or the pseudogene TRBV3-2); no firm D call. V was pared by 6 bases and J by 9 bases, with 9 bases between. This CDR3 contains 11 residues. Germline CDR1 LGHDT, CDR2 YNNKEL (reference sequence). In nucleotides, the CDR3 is TGTGCCAGCAGTCAAAGGAGTGAGCAGTTCTTC. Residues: CASSQRSEQFF.

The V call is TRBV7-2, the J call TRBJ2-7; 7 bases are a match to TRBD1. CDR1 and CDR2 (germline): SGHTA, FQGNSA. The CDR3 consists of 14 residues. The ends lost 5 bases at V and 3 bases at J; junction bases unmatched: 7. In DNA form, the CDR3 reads TGTGCCAGCAGCCCCGACAGGGTGTTCTACGAGCAGTACTTC. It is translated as CASSPDRVFYEQYF.

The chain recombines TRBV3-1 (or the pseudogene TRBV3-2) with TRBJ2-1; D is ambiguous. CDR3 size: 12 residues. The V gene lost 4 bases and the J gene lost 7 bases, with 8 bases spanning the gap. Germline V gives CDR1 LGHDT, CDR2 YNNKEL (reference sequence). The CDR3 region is CASSLRGNEQFF. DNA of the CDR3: TGTGCCAGCAGCCTCCGAGGTAATGAGCAGTTCTTC.

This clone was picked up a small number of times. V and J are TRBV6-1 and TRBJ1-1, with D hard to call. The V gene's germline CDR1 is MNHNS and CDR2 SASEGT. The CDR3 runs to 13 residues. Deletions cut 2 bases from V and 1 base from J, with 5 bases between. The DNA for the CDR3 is TGTGCCAGCAGTGAATACAGGAACACTGAAGCTTTCTTT. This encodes CASSEYRNTEAFF.

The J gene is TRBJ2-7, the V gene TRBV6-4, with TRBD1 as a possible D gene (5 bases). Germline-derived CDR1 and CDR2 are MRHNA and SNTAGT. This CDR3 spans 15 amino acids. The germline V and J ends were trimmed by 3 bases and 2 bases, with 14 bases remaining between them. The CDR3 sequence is CASSEGFQGAYEQYF. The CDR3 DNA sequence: TGTGCCAGCAGTGAGGGTTTCCAGGGCGCCTACGAGCAGTACTTC.

CDR3 bases: TGTGCCAGCAGCCAATTTGTGGGGCAGGAGAGTGGTGGCTACACCTTC. Encoded protein: CASSQFVGQESGGYTF. The chain combines TRBV4-2 with TRBJ1-2; weak D call: TRBD1 (5 bases). The germline V gene encodes CDR1 LGHNA and CDR2 YNFKEQ. The CDR3 has 16 residues. The V and J ends lost 2 bases and 7 bases respectively, with 20 bases between them.

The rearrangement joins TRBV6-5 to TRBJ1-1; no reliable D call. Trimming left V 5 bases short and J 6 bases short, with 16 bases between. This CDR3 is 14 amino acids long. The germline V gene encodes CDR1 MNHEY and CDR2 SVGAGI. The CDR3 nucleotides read TGTGCCAGCAGTCCTCAGTTTAGGACTTCTGAAGCTTTCTTT. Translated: CASSPQFRTSEAFF.